This T cell receptor (beta chain) was profiled in a study of T cells in tumors after PD-1 blockade. Looking at the study overall: No patient had prior checkpoint blockade, systemic immunosuppression, or radiotherapy within 4 weeks. Daily vismodegib 150 mg continued in a subset of anti-PD-1-treated patients.

Clones were sequenced by immunoSEQ multiplex PCR, and TCRdb holds only the in-frame ones, with some missing. The sample carries approximately 2,000 clones, 65% to 75% recorded once. Time point defined: second of two pre-therapy site-matched biopsies around 2 months apart. Input was about 550 ng to 6,004 ng of genomic DNA from tumor or blood. The study, taken as a whole, reports: After therapy, most expanded exhausted CD8+ clones were absent pre-treatment, suggesting clonal replacement.

To note about this clone: Its specificity is unknown. The sample has other DNA sequences that encode this CDR3 too.

The CDR3 consists of 14 residues. Germline CDR1 is LNHDA and CDR2 is SQIVND (reference sequence). V lost 2 bases and J 5 bases, leaving 10 bases between the germline ends. Sequences were derived from tumor tissue, sampled before anti-PD-1 treatment. The clonotype was recovered from a human donor with basal cell carcinoma. The rearrangement uses TRBV19 and TRBJ1-5; maybe TRBD1 (5 bases). The CDR3 loop is CASSIQGSYQPQHF. CDR3 sequence (DNA): TGTGCCAGTAGTATACAGGGATCTTATCAGCCCCAGCATTTT.